This is a list of T cell receptor beta chains from one sample in a study of blood T cell repertoires in COVID-19. Measured with immunoSEQ multiplex PCR; TCRdb has only the in-frame clones, and not every one. The profile shows about 210,000 clones, about 88% of them singletons. The material sequenced was peripheral blood. These receptors originate from a woman older than 75 with acute or convalescent COVID-19. CDR3s include the opening cysteine and the closing phenylalanine or tryptophan. Fields, in order: V gene, D gene, J gene, CDR3 length, clone size, CDR3 protein, CDR3 DNA. A D gene is named only where the DNA matches it firmly. Size tells how often a clone was seen (once, few, many) or the class of an expanded clone, and some rows leave it out.

V gene: TRBV2
D gene: NA
J gene: TRBJ1-5
CDR3 length: 15
clone size: NA
CDR3 protein: CASSLFGGGNQPQHF
CDR3 DNA: TGTGCCAGCAGTTTGTTCGGGGGAGGCAATCAGCCCCAGCATTTT

V gene: TRBV5-4
D gene: TRBD1
J gene: TRBJ2-7
CDR3 length: 16
clone size: NA
CDR3 protein: CASSYGGDRGAYEQYF
CDR3 DNA: TGTGCCAGCAGCTATGGGGGGGACAGGGGCGCCTACGAGCAGTACTTC

V gene: TRBV18
D gene: TRBD1
J gene: TRBJ2-7
CDR3 length: 14
clone size: NA
CDR3 protein: CASSPTGTGVEQYF
CDR3 DNA: TGTGCCAGCTCACCTACCGGGACAGGGGTCGAGCAGTACTTC

V gene: TRBV2
D gene: NA
J gene: TRBJ2-7
CDR3 length: 12
clone size: NA
CDR3 protein: CASQRWAGEQYF
CDR3 DNA: TGTGCCAGTCAGAGGTGGGCGGGCGAGCAGTACTTC

V gene: TRBV9
D gene: TRBD2
J gene: TRBJ2-5
CDR3 length: 16
clone size: NA
CDR3 protein: CASSVGSGGKEETQYF
CDR3 DNA: TGTGCCAGCAGCGTAGGATCGGGAGGGAAGGAAGAGACCCAGTACTTC

V gene: TRBV6-6
D gene: NA
J gene: TRBJ2-1
CDR3 length: 16
clone size: many
CDR3 protein: CASSYSGGSSYNEQFF
CDR3 DNA: TGTGCCAGCAGTTACTCTGGGGGGAGCTCCTACAATGAGCAGTTCTTC

V gene: TRBV5-1
D gene: TRBD1
J gene: TRBJ1-1
CDR3 length: 17
clone size: NA
CDR3 protein: CASSSFRTGELNTEAFF
CDR3 DNA: TGCGCCAGCAGCTCGTTCCGGACAGGCGAATTGAACACTGAAGCTTTCTTT

V gene: TRBV5-8
D gene: NA
J gene: TRBJ1-5
CDR3 length: 15
clone size: NA
CDR3 protein: CASSLGLRGNQPQHF
CDR3 DNA: TGTGCCAGCAGCTTGGGGCTGAGGGGCAATCAGCCCCAGCATTTT

V gene: TRBV5-4
D gene: TRBD2
J gene: TRBJ2-1
CDR3 length: 16
clone size: few
CDR3 protein: CASSPTSGSRYNEQFF
CDR3 DNA: TGTGCCAGCAGCCCTACTAGCGGGAGCCGCTACAATGAGCAGTTCTTC

V gene: TRBV2
D gene: TRBD1
J gene: TRBJ1-2
CDR3 length: 14
clone size: NA
CDR3 protein: CASSYRGLSYGYTF
CDR3 DNA: TGTGCCAGCAGTTACAGGGGGCTGAGCTATGGCTACACCTTC

V gene: TRBV27
D gene: TRBD1
J gene: TRBJ1-2
CDR3 length: 18
clone size: NA
CDR3 protein: CASSPWTGDNPLGGGYTF
CDR3 DNA: TGTGCCAGCAGTCCCTGGACAGGGGATAATCCACTAGGCGGGGGCTACACCTTC

V gene: TRBV12-3/TRBV12-4
D gene: TRBD1
J gene: TRBJ1-2
CDR3 length: 13
clone size: NA
CDR3 protein: CASRRDSSSDYTF
CDR3 DNA: TGTGCCAGCAGGAGGGACAGTTCCTCGGACTACACCTTC

V gene: TRBV14
D gene: NA
J gene: TRBJ1-3
CDR3 length: 13
clone size: NA
CDR3 protein: CASSQSSGNTIYF
CDR3 DNA: TGTGCCAGCAGCCAATCTTCCGGAAACACCATATATTTT

V gene: TRBV6-5
D gene: TRBD2
J gene: TRBJ2-7
CDR3 length: 14
clone size: NA
CDR3 protein: CASKSGRAVYEQYF
CDR3 DNA: TGTGCCAGCAAGAGCGGGAGGGCCGTCTACGAGCAGTACTTC

V gene: TRBV5-4
D gene: TRBD1
J gene: TRBJ2-2
CDR3 length: 15
clone size: NA
CDR3 protein: CASSFGQGYTGELFF
CDR3 DNA: TGTGCCAGCAGCTTTGGACAGGGGTACACCGGGGAGCTGTTTTTT

V gene: TRBV27
D gene: NA
J gene: TRBJ1-5
CDR3 length: 12
clone size: NA
CDR3 protein: CASSVQGQPQHF
CDR3 DNA: TGTGCCAGCAGTGTCCAGGGTCAGCCCCAGCATTTT

V gene: TRBV7-2
D gene: NA
J gene: TRBJ1-6
CDR3 length: 15
clone size: NA
CDR3 protein: CASSPFLTKNSPLHF
CDR3 DNA: TGTGCCAGCAGCCCCTTTCTGACTAAGAATTCACCCCTCCACTTT

V gene: TRBV28
D gene: NA
J gene: TRBJ1-5
CDR3 length: 15
clone size: NA
CDR3 protein: CASSLPGGGNQPQHF
CDR3 DNA: TGTGCCAGCAGTTTACCGGGAGGTGGCAATCAGCCCCAGCATTTT

V gene: TRBV6-2/TRBV6-3
D gene: TRBD1
J gene: TRBJ1-6
CDR3 length: 15
clone size: NA
CDR3 protein: CASSSPGQGKSPLHF
CDR3 DNA: TGTGCCAGCAGCTCCCCGGGACAGGGGAAATCACCCCTCCACTTT

V gene: TRBV10-3
D gene: NA
J gene: TRBJ2-3
CDR3 length: 13
clone size: NA
CDR3 protein: CAISRPGADTQYF
CDR3 DNA: TGTGCCATCAGTCGCCCGGGAGCAGATACGCAGTATTTT

V gene: TRBV5-6
D gene: NA
J gene: TRBJ1-5
CDR3 length: 16
clone size: NA
CDR3 protein: CASSLARSEGDQPQHF
CDR3 DNA: TGTGCCAGCAGCTTGGCCAGGTCAGAGGGCGATCAGCCCCAGCATTTT

V gene: TRBV5-4
D gene: TRBD1
J gene: TRBJ2-7
CDR3 length: 15
clone size: NA
CDR3 protein: CASSLVTGTGEKQYF
CDR3 DNA: TGTGCCAGCAGCTTGGTCACCGGGACAGGGGAGAAGCAGTACTTC

V gene: TRBV19
D gene: NA
J gene: TRBJ1-2
CDR3 length: 16
clone size: few
CDR3 protein: CASDSSSTGRWFGYTF
CDR3 DNA: TGTGCCAGCGATAGTAGTTCAACAGGGAGATGGTTTGGCTACACCTTC

V gene: TRBV5-1
D gene: TRBD2
J gene: TRBJ2-7
CDR3 length: 15
clone size: NA
CDR3 protein: CASSWDGTTPYEQYF
CDR3 DNA: TGCGCCAGCAGCTGGGACGGGACTACGCCCTACGAGCAGTACTTC

V gene: TRBV30
D gene: NA
J gene: TRBJ1-2
CDR3 length: 11
clone size: NA
CDR3 protein: CAWARGYGYTF
CDR3 DNA: TGTGCCTGGGCCAGGGGCTATGGCTACACCTTC

V gene: TRBV30
D gene: NA
J gene: TRBJ2-3
CDR3 length: 13
clone size: once
CDR3 protein: CAWTGGPTDTQYF
CDR3 DNA: TGTGCCTGGACAGGAGGGCCCACAGATACGCAGTATTTT

V gene: TRBV7-9
D gene: TRBD2
J gene: TRBJ2-2
CDR3 length: 14
clone size: NA
CDR3 protein: CASSLATSPGELFF
CDR3 DNA: TGTGCCAGCAGCTTAGCGACTAGCCCCGGGGAGCTGTTTTTT

V gene: TRBV5-1
D gene: NA
J gene: TRBJ2-3
CDR3 length: 11
clone size: NA
CDR3 protein: CASTIKDTQYF
CDR3 DNA: TGCGCCAGCACTATTAAAGATACGCAGTATTTT

V gene: TRBV3-1/TRBV3-2
D gene: TRBD1
J gene: TRBJ1-2
CDR3 length: 17
clone size: NA
CDR3 protein: CASSHEPGQGLNYGYTF
CDR3 DNA: TGTGCCAGCAGCCATGAGCCGGGACAGGGGCTTAACTATGGCTACACCTTC

V gene: TRBV14
D gene: TRBD2
J gene: TRBJ2-1
CDR3 length: 19
clone size: once
CDR3 protein: CASSQDRVSGRGSYNEQFF
CDR3 DNA: TGTGCCAGCAGCCAAGATAGGGTTAGCGGGAGGGGATCCTACAATGAGCAGTTCTTC

V gene: TRBV9
D gene: NA
J gene: TRBJ2-2
CDR3 length: 15
clone size: NA
CDR3 protein: CASSVGATNTGELFF
CDR3 DNA: TGTGCCAGCAGCGTGGGGGCTACGAACACCGGGGAGCTGTTTTTT

V gene: TRBV13
D gene: NA
J gene: TRBJ1-2
CDR3 length: 13
clone size: NA
CDR3 protein: CASSLGQIYGYTF
CDR3 DNA: TGTGCCAGCAGCCTCGGACAGATCTATGGCTACACCTTC

V gene: TRBV5-1
D gene: TRBD2
J gene: TRBJ2-3
CDR3 length: 15
clone size: few
CDR3 protein: CASRESSGFKDTQYF
CDR3 DNA: TGCGCCAGCCGAGAGTCTAGCGGGTTCAAGGATACGCAGTATTTT

V gene: TRBV28
D gene: TRBD2
J gene: TRBJ2-7
CDR3 length: 14
clone size: NA
CDR3 protein: CASKRGGPAYEQYF
CDR3 DNA: TGTGCCAGCAAACGGGGGGGACCCGCCTACGAGCAGTACTTC

V gene: TRBV19
D gene: TRBD1
J gene: TRBJ1-2
CDR3 length: 15
clone size: NA
CDR3 protein: CASSSAGQGFGGYTF
CDR3 DNA: TGTGCCAGTAGTAGCGCGGGACAGGGATTTGGCGGCTACACCTTC

V gene: TRBV18
D gene: TRBD1
J gene: TRBJ2-6
CDR3 length: 17
clone size: once
CDR3 protein: CASSLPGGAPGANVLTF
CDR3 DNA: TGTGCCAGCTCTCTTCCAGGGGGCGCCCCTGGGGCCAACGTCCTGACTTTC

V gene: TRBV7-9
D gene: NA
J gene: TRBJ2-6
CDR3 length: 14
clone size: NA
CDR3 protein: CASSLSSGANVLTF
CDR3 DNA: TGTGCCAGCAGCTTGAGCTCTGGGGCCAACGTCCTGACTTTC

V gene: TRBV28
D gene: NA
J gene: TRBJ2-7
CDR3 length: 17
clone size: once
CDR3 protein: CASSPGLNRQGDYEQYF
CDR3 DNA: TGTGCCAGCAGCCCAGGCCTTAATCGGCAGGGTGACTACGAGCAGTACTTC

V gene: TRBV9
D gene: NA
J gene: TRBJ2-7
CDR3 length: 14
clone size: NA
CDR3 protein: CASSVDLEAYEQYF
CDR3 DNA: TGTGCCAGCAGCGTAGATCTCGAAGCTTACGAGCAGTACTTC

V gene: TRBV4-3
D gene: NA
J gene: TRBJ1-5
CDR3 length: 13
clone size: NA
CDR3 protein: CASSQDRGGPQHF
CDR3 DNA: TGCGCCAGCAGCCAAGATCGGGGGGGGCCCCAGCATTTT

V gene: TRBV1
D gene: NA
J gene: TRBJ1-2
CDR3 length: 15
clone size: NA
CDR3 protein: CTSSQDGGAGHGYTF
CDR3 DNA: TGCACCAGCAGCCAAGATGGTGGGGCAGGGCACGGCTACACCTTC

V gene: TRBV6-5
D gene: NA
J gene: TRBJ1-6
CDR3 length: 12
clone size: NA
CDR3 protein: CASSLGGSPLHF
CDR3 DNA: TGTGCCAGCAGTTTAGGCGGTTCACCCCTCCACTTT

V gene: TRBV10-3
D gene: TRBD1
J gene: TRBJ1-1
CDR3 length: 11
clone size: NA
CDR3 protein: CAISRQGEAFF
CDR3 DNA: TGTGCCATCAGCCGACAGGGGGAAGCTTTCTTT

V gene: TRBV7-2
D gene: TRBD1
J gene: TRBJ2-7
CDR3 length: 14
clone size: NA
CDR3 protein: CASSSEQQGTEQYF
CDR3 DNA: TGTGCCAGCAGCTCCGAACAACAGGGGACCGAGCAGTACTTC

V gene: TRBV9
D gene: NA
J gene: TRBJ2-2
CDR3 length: 17
clone size: NA
CDR3 protein: CASSVSSAGGDTGELFF
CDR3 DNA: TGTGCCAGCAGCGTTTCATCGGCGGGCGGTGACACCGGGGAGCTGTTTTTT

V gene: TRBV7-9
D gene: NA
J gene: TRBJ1-1
CDR3 length: 14
clone size: NA
CDR3 protein: CASSYWELNTEAFF
CDR3 DNA: TGTGCCAGCAGCTATTGGGAGTTGAACACTGAAGCTTTCTTT

V gene: TRBV29-1
D gene: TRBD1
J gene: TRBJ1-2
CDR3 length: 13
clone size: many
CDR3 protein: CSVATGGGYGYTF
CDR3 DNA: TGCAGCGTTGCAACAGGGGGCGGTTATGGCTACACCTTC

V gene: TRBV20-1
D gene: NA
J gene: TRBJ2-1
CDR3 length: 15
clone size: NA
CDR3 protein: CSASLSGLIYNEQFF
CDR3 DNA: TGCAGTGCTAGTTTATCGGGACTGATCTACAATGAGCAGTTCTTC

V gene: TRBV6-6
D gene: TRBD1
J gene: TRBJ2-4
CDR3 length: 16
clone size: NA
CDR3 protein: CASRDGQGLAKNIQYF
CDR3 DNA: TGTGCCAGCAGGGATGGACAGGGGCTAGCCAAAAACATTCAGTACTTC

V gene: TRBV28
D gene: NA
J gene: TRBJ1-6
CDR3 length: 11
clone size: NA
CDR3 protein: CASSVPSPLHF
CDR3 DNA: TGTGCCAGCAGCGTCCCCTCACCCCTCCACTTT

V gene: TRBV11-3
D gene: NA
J gene: TRBJ2-7
CDR3 length: 13
clone size: NA
CDR3 protein: CASSLRGSDEQYF
CDR3 DNA: TGTGCCAGCAGCTTAAGGGGATCGGACGAGCAGTACTTC

V gene: TRBV27
D gene: TRBD1
J gene: TRBJ1-1
CDR3 length: 16
clone size: once
CDR3 protein: CASSYGQAAVNTEAFF
CDR3 DNA: TGTGCCAGCAGTTATGGACAGGCTGCTGTGAACACTGAAGCTTTCTTT

V gene: TRBV6-6
D gene: TRBD2
J gene: TRBJ2-1
CDR3 length: 16
clone size: NA
CDR3 protein: CALRPPPGTSGCEQFF
CDR3 DNA: TGTGCCCTAAGACCCCCCCCCGGGACTAGCGGGTGTGAGCAGTTCTTC

V gene: TRBV9
D gene: NA
J gene: TRBJ2-4
CDR3 length: 16
clone size: NA
CDR3 protein: CASSTGGGSGGNIQYF
CDR3 DNA: TGTGCCAGCAGCACAGGAGGAGGCTCCGGAGGGAACATTCAGTACTTC

V gene: TRBV18
D gene: TRBD1
J gene: TRBJ1-2
CDR3 length: 14
clone size: NA
CDR3 protein: CASSVGTGYYGYTF
CDR3 DNA: TGTGCCAGCTCAGTTGGGACAGGGTACTATGGCTACACCTTC

V gene: TRBV7-3
D gene: TRBD2
J gene: TRBJ2-1
CDR3 length: 16
clone size: NA
CDR3 protein: CASSLDPGRALNEQFF
CDR3 DNA: TGTGCCAGCAGCTTAGATCCCGGGAGGGCCCTTAATGAGCAGTTCTTC

V gene: TRBV7-3
D gene: NA
J gene: TRBJ2-7
CDR3 length: 16
clone size: NA
CDR3 protein: CASSPQGGVVPYEQYF
CDR3 DNA: TGTGCCAGCAGCCCCCAAGGAGGGGTTGTCCCCTACGAGCAGTACTTC